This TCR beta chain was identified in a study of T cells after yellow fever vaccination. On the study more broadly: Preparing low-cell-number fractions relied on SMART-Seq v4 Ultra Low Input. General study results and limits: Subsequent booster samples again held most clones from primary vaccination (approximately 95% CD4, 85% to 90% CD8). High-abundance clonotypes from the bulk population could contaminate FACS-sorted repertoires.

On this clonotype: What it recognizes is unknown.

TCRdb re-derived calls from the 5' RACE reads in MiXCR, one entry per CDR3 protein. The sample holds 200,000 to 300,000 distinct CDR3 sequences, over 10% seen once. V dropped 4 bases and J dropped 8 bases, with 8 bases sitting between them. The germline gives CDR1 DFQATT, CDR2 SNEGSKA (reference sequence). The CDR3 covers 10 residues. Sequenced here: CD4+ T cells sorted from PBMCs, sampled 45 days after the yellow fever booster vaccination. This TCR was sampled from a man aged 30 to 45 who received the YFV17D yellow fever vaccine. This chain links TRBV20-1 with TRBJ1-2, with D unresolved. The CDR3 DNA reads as TGCAGTGCTACCGAGGGAGGCTACACCTTC. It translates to CSATEGGYTF.